The following is a T cell receptor beta chain sequence with its context. The record originates from a study of blood T cell repertoires in COVID-19. Study information: The analysed material was cDNA or gDNA that came from T cells, B-cell-depleted T cells, or PBMCs.

Profiling relied on immunoSEQ multiplex PCR, and the TCRdb table lists in-frame clones only, not all of them. Among 130,000 to 150,000 clones listed, less than 85% were seen once. The clonotype originates from an elderly woman in a cohort sampled during active or convalescent COVID-19. The sequencing sample was made of peripheral blood.

The CDR3 nucleotides are TGCGCCAGCAGCCAAGAACTAGCCTACGAGCAGTACTTC. Residues: CASSQELAYEQYF. The V call is TRBV4-1, the J call TRBJ2-7; D might be TRBD2 (5 bases). This CDR3 contains 13 residues. Germline-derived CDR1 and CDR2 are MGHRA and YSYEKL. V was clipped by 0 bases and J by 2 bases, with 5 bases between them.